This TCR beta chain was recovered during a study of blood T cell repertoires in COVID-19. Turning to the study itself: Some COVID-19 samples were acute and others convalescent; all came from the United States, Italy and Spain.

Germline-derived CDR1 and CDR2 are LGHDT and YNNKEL (reference sequence). The J segment lost 9 bases and the V segment lost 8 bases, leaving 10 bases of the junction unmatched. The CDR3 extends over 14 amino acids. In the source study's methods: Nucleated cell counts were estimated from reference gene primer amplification. Measured with immunoSEQ multiplex PCR; TCRdb has only the in-frame clones, and not every one. V, J and clone size derive from that table, while D and trimming were established from the DNA sequence. The data hold about 240,000 clones, with around 83% observed a single time. Sequences were obtained from peripheral blood. The receptor comes from a woman in her sixties or seventies with active or convalescent COVID-19. This sequence joins TRBV3-1 (or the pseudogene TRBV3-2) and TRBJ1-1, with TRBD1 matching 12 bases. The CDR3 DNA reads as TGTGCCAGCTCCCGGGACAGGGGGCTCTTAAAAGCTTTCTTT. This gives the protein CASSRDRGLLKAFF.